This T cell receptor (beta chain) was profiled in a study of blood T cell repertoires in COVID-19. Overall study: The United States, Italy and Spain were the sources of the acute and convalescent COVID-19 samples.

This table comes from immunoSEQ multiplex PCR, and its TCRdb copy is limited to in-frame clones, with some not included. The sample lists 150,000 to 200,000 clones; approximately 94% were seen once. The sequencing input was peripheral blood. This clonotype originated in a man aged 25-45 years with COVID-19, enrolled during active disease.

The CDR3 region is CASSLNTGISAEAFF. CDR3 sequence (DNA): TGTGCCAGCAGCCTAAACACAGGGATTTCGGCTGAAGCTTTCTTT. The gene calls are TRBV3-1 (or the pseudogene TRBV3-2) and TRBJ1-1, with a possible D match to TRBD1 (6 bases). Germline V gene lookup returns CDR1 LGHDT and CDR2 YNNKEL (reference sequence). Trimming left V 4 bases short and J 6 bases short, with 18 bases between. This CDR3 has 15 amino acids.